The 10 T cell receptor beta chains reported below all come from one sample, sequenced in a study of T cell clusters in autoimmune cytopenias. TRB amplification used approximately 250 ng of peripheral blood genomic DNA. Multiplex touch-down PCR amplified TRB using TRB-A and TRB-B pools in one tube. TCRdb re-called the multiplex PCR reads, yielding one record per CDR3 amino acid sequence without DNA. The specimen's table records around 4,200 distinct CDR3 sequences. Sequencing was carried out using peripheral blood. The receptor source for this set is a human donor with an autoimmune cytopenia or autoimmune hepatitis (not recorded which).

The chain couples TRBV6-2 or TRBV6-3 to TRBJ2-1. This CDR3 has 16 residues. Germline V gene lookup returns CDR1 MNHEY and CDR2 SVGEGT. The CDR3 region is CASSQRLIYSYNEQFF.

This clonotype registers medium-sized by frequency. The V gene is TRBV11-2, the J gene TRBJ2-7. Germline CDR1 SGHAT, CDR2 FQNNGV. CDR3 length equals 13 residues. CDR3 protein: CASSLDTIYEQYF.

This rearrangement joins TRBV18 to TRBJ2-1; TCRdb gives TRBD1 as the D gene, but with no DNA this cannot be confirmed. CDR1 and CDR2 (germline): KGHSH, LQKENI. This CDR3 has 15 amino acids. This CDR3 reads CASSLGTGAYNEQFF.

The CDR3 spells CATSQELFPDTQYF. The V and J genes are TRBV15 and TRBJ2-3. CDR3 size: 14 residues. Germline CDR1 and CDR2: LNHNV and YYDKDF (reference sequence).

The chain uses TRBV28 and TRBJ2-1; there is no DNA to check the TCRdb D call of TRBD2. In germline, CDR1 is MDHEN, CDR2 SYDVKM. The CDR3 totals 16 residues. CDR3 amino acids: CASSALTSGIYNEQFF.

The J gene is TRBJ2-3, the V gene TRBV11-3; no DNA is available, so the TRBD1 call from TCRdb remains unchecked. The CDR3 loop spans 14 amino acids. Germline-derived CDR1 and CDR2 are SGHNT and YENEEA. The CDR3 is CASSSGQGTDTQYF.

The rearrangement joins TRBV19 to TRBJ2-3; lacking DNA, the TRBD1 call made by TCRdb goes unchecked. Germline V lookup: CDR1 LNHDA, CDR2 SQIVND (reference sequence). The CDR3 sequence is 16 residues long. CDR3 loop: CASSADGTGYLDTQYF.

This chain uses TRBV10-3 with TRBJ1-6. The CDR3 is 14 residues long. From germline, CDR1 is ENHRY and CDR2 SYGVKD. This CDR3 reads CAIMSGDYNSPLHF.

The CDR3: CASSPTGRPETQYF. The J gene is TRBJ2-5, the V gene TRBV18; absent DNA, TCRdb's TRBD1 call cannot be checked. This CDR3 is 14 amino acids long. The germline gives CDR1 KGHSH, CDR2 LQKENI.

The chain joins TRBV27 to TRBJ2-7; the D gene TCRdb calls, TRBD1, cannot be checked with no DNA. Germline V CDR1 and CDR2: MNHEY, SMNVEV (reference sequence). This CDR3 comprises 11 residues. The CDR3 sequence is CASSGGYEQYF.